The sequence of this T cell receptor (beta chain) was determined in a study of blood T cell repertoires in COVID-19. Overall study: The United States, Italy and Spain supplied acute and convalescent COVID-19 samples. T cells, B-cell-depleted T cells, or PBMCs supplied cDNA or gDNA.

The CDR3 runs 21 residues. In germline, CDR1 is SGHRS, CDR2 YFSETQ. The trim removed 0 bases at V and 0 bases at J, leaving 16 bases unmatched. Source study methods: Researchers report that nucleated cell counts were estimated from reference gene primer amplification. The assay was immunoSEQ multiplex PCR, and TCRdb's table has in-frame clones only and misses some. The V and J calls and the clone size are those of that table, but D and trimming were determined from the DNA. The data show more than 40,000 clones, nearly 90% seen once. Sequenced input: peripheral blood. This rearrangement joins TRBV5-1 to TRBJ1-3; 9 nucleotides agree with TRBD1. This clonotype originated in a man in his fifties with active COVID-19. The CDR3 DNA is TGCGCCAGCAGCTTGGCCCCTTCTCTCCGACAGGGGGATTCCTCTGGAAACACCATATATTTT. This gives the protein CASSLAPSLRQGDSSGNTIYF.